Below, 26 T cell receptor beta chains from the same sample are listed, as sequenced in a study of shared clonotypes between healthy human individuals (dated by TCRdb to the early 2020s). The method was the immunoSEQ multiplex PCR assay. TCRdb obtained this table from immuneACCESS and retained in-frame rearrangements with V and J assigned. These tables miss some clones; where compared with another copy, unresolved V genes account for less than half of the shortfall, and the remainder is unexplained. Here the sample has 600,000 to 750,000 clones; more than 70% occur a single time. In total, the top ten clones hold around 2% of the sample. Sample: memory CD4+ T cells sorted from blood. The cell subset or site label, as the study defines it: CD45RA-negative fraction. The receptors come from a woman aged 30 to 39 in good health.

The chain combines TRBV5-1 with TRBJ2-7; D possibly matches TRBD1 or TRBD2 (5 bases each). V was shortened by 5 bases and J by 4 bases, with 16 bases between the two germline ends. Germline V lookup: CDR1 SGHRS, CDR2 YFSETQ. The CDR3 totals 14 residues. CDR3 sequence reads: CASRTGLGVYEQYF. CDR3 DNA: TGCGCCAGCAGGACCGGACTGGGGGTGTACGAGCAGTACTTC.

This clone was counted a single time. The chain carries TRBV6-1 and TRBJ2-3; maybe TRBD2 (6 bases). CDR1 is MNHNS, CDR2 SASEGT, per germline. The CDR3 loop spans 13 amino acids. Trimming shortened V by 1 base and J by 9 bases, and 11 bases separated the two germline ends. For the CDR3, the DNA is TGTGCCAGCAGTGAAGTGCGGGGCGGCACGCAGTATTTT. This encodes CASSEVRGGTQYF.

The CDR3 bases are TGTGCCAGCAGCTTAGGCCTAGCGGGAGGACCCAAAGAGACCCAGTACTTC. It is translated as CASSLGLAGGPKETQYF. This chain links TRBV11-2 with TRBJ2-5; 11 bases line up with TRBD2. Germline lookup yields CDR1 SGHAT and CDR2 FQNNGV. Germline trimming cut 1 base from V and 3 bases from J; bases unmatched to any gene: 7. The CDR3 covers 17 residues.

The chain employs TRBV4-1 and TRBJ1-2, with 7 nucleotides matching TRBD1. V shed 2 bases, J shed 5 bases, and the junction held 8 bases outside the gene matches. The CDR3 covers 15 residues. Germline V gene data show CDR1 as MGHRA and CDR2 as YSYEKL. CDR3 residues: CASSQTTGQIYGYTF. As DNA, the CDR3 is TGCGCCAGCAGCCAAACGACGGGACAGATTTATGGCTACACCTTC.

The chain's CDR3 is CAWSLAGNEQFF. In DNA form, the CDR3 reads TGTGCCTGGAGTCTAGCGGGAAATGAGCAGTTCTTC. The genes are TRBV30 and TRBJ2-1; 9 nucleotides line up with TRBD2. Trimming took 2 bases from V and 7 from J; bases not matched to a gene: 0. Germline V gene lookup returns CDR1 GTSNPN and CDR2 SVGIG (reference sequence). CDR3 length: 12 amino acids.

In its sample, this clone was seen many times. Other DNA sequences in the same sample also yield this CDR3. The chain joins TRBV19 to TRBJ1-5, with 7 bases lining up with TRBD1. The CDR3 consists of 16 residues. CDR1 is LNHDA and CDR2 is SQIVND in the germline V gene (reference sequence). V shed 3 bases, J shed 0 bases, and the junction held 5 bases outside the gene matches. CDR3 sequence reads: CASSMGRQGSNQPQHF. In nucleotides, the CDR3 is TGTGCCAGTAGTATGGGGAGACAGGGTAGCAATCAGCCCCAGCATTTT.

This clone was recorded only once. CDR3 region: CASSLPSGNMNTQYF. For the CDR3, the DNA is TGCGCCAGCAGCTTGCCTAGCGGGAATATGAATACGCAGTATTTT. This chain connects TRBV5-1 to TRBJ2-3; 9 bases fit TRBD2. The V and J ends lost 1 base and 7 bases, in that order; junction bases with no gene match: 7. Germline V gene lookup returns CDR1 SGHRS and CDR2 YFSETQ. The CDR3 covers 15 residues. The complete variable domain, with remaining parts taken from reference TRBV5-1 and TRBJ2-3, reads KAGVTQTPRYLIKTRGQQVTLSCSPISGHRSVSWYQQTPGQGLQFLFEYFSETQRNKGNFPGRFSGRQFSNSRSEMNVSTLELGDSALYLCASSLPSGNMNTQYFGPGTRLTVL.

V is TRBV20-1 and J is TRBJ2-5; D gene ambiguous. The J call may be incorrect, as the DNA end agrees better with TRBJ2-7. The CDR3 is 11 amino acids. Germline lookup yields CDR1 DFQATT and CDR2 SNEGSKA (reference sequence). The CDR3 region has the DNA TGCAGTGGCAGAGGTGACCACGAGCAGTACTTC. Its translation is CSGRGDHEQYF.

The V call is TRBV7-8, the J call TRBJ1-5, with D tentatively TRBD1 (5 bases). This CDR3 is built from 16 residues. Germline CDR1 SGHVS, CDR2 FQNEAQ. Trimming stripped 5 bases from V and 3 bases from J, with 17 bases between. CDR3: CASSPRQITANQPQHF. For the CDR3, the DNA is TGTGCCAGCAGCCCGCGACAGATTACCGCCAATCAGCCCCAGCATTTT.

Only one count was recorded for this clone. The chain has TRBV5-1 and TRBJ1-4; 10 bases map to TRBD1. The junction had 5 bases not matched to a gene; V was cut back by 4 bases and J by 8 bases. Germline V CDR1 and CDR2: SGHRS, YFSETQ. The CDR3 totals 14 residues. The CDR3 protein is CASSHGTGVEKLFF. CDR3 nucleotide sequence: TGCGCCAGCAGCCACGGGACAGGGGTCGAAAAACTGTTTTTT.

The CDR3 reads CASSQGGGGGYVLTF. As DNA, the CDR3 is TGCGCCAGCAGCCAAGGTGGGGGGGGCGGCTACGTCCTGACTTTC. The chain recombines TRBV4-1 with TRBJ2-6, with a possible D match to TRBD2 (7 bases). CDR1 and CDR2 from the germline V gene are MGHRA and YSYEKL. The CDR3 is 15 amino acids. The V end was cut by 1 base, the J end by 11 bases, with 15 bases between.

This clone was seen a handful of times. This same CDR3 is encoded by further DNA sequences in the sample. This chain connects TRBV2 to TRBJ1-5; D gene ambiguous. Deletions cut 1 base from V and 5 bases from J, with 6 bases between. This CDR3 has 13 residues. The V gene's germline CDR1 is SNHLY and CDR2 FYNNEI. The CDR3 nucleotides read TGTGCCAGCAGTGAAGAGGGCGATCAGCCCCAGCATTTT. Translation gives CASSEEGDQPQHF.

The gene calls are TRBV7-9 and TRBJ2-2; possibly TRBD1 for D (6 bases). Germline V gene data show CDR1 as SEHNR and CDR2 as FQNEAQ (reference sequence). This CDR3 region has 14 residues. V dropped 5 bases and J dropped 2 bases, with 9 bases sitting between them. This chain's CDR3 is CASSQGINTGELFF. In nucleotides, the CDR3 is TGTGCCAGCAGCCAGGGGATTAACACCGGGGAGCTGTTTTTT.

The sample holds a few counts of this clone. The chain carries TRBV2 and TRBJ1-1, with unresolved D. The germline gives CDR1 SNHLY, CDR2 FYNNEI. The CDR3 extends over 14 amino acids. Trimming cost V 2 bases and J 5 bases, with 12 bases left between them. The CDR3 reads CASSESGYRTEAFF. The CDR3 nucleotides are TGTGCCAGCAGTGAATCTGGATACCGGACTGAAGCTTTCTTT.

This clone came up once. The rearrangement joins TRBV7-9 to TRBJ2-2, with 8 bases aligning to TRBD1. After removal of 6 bases from V and 4 bases from J, the junction contained 4 bases not matched to a gene. CDR1 and CDR2 (germline): SEHNR, FQNEAQ (reference sequence). This CDR3 is 14 amino acids long. The CDR3 here is CASRQGEATGELFF. CDR3 in DNA: TGTGCCAGCAGACAGGGGGAGGCCACCGGGGAGCTGTTTTTT. The full variable domain, with the rest looked up from reference TRBV7-9 and TRBJ2-2, is DTGVSQNPRHKITKRGQNVTFRCDPISEHNRLYWYRQTLGQGPEFLTYFQNEAQLEKSRLLSDRFSAERPKGSFSTLEIQRTEQGDSAMYLCASRQGEATGELFFGEGSRLTVL.

This clone was seen a single time. The CDR3 spells CASSLGQTGVADTQYF. Written as DNA, the CDR3 is TGTGCCAGCAGTCTAGGGCAGACAGGGGTGGCAGATACGCAGTATTTT. This sequence joins TRBV25-1 and TRBJ2-3; 8 bases are a match to TRBD1. The trim removed 5 bases at V and 4 bases at J, leaving 11 bases unmatched. The CDR3 consists of 16 residues. Germline-derived CDR1 and CDR2 are MGHDK and SYGVNS.

The chain links TRBV11-2 to TRBJ1-1, with 8 bases matching TRBD1. V lost 5 bases and J lost 1; bases outside the gene matches: 18. The germline gives CDR1 SGHAT, CDR2 FQNNGV. The CDR3 spans 19 residues. The DNA for the CDR3 is TGTGCCAGCAGCACGGACAGGGATCCCCACTTCATGTCGAACACTGAAGCTTTCTTT. Translating gives CASSTDRDPHFMSNTEAFF.

This clone occurred a few times. This chain links TRBV19 with TRBJ1-1; TRBD1 might be the D (5 bases). CDR1 and CDR2 from the germline V gene are LNHDA and SQIVND (reference sequence). Trimming took off 10 bases at V and 2 bases at J, with 20 bases between the two ends. The CDR3 is 15 residues long. The chain's CDR3 is CATQGGPSINTEAFF. The CDR3 nucleotides read TGTGCCACCCAGGGAGGGCCCTCGATAAACACTGAAGCTTTCTTT.

The chain recombines TRBV6-1 with TRBJ1-5, with D tentatively TRBD1 (5 bases). There are 13 residues in the CDR3. The germline gives CDR1 MNHNS, CDR2 SASEGT. V lost 6 bases and J 6 bases, leaving 12 bases between the germline ends. This chain's CDR3 is CASRGDLIQPQHF. CDR3 DNA sequence: TGTGCCAGCAGAGGGGATTTGATTCAGCCCCAGCATTTT.

The gene calls are TRBV6-1 and TRBJ2-3; unclear D gene. The germline V and J ends were trimmed by 8 bases and 2 bases, with 11 bases remaining between them. This CDR3 is built from 13 residues. Per germline, CDR1 MNHNS and CDR2 SASEGT. CDR3 nucleotides: TGTGCCAGCGGGAATAGACCCACAGATACGCAGTATTTT. Amino acids: CASGNRPTDTQYF.

The V and J genes are TRBV13 and TRBJ2-7; TRBD2 is a possible D gene (7 bases). Germline V gene data show CDR1 as PRHDT and CDR2 as FYEKMQ (reference sequence). The CDR3 covers 17 residues. The V end lost 5 bases, the J end lost 6 bases, and 26 bases lay between the germline ends. The CDR3: CASSQPRAGAFSGEQYF. DNA of the CDR3: TGTGCCAGCAGCCAACCCCGGGCGGGGGCCTTTTCGGGCGAGCAGTACTTC.

This chain joins TRBV11-2 and TRBJ2-7; D unclear. The V end lost 2 bases, the J end lost 1 base, and 12 bases lay between the germline ends. This CDR3 region has 15 residues. The germline V gene encodes CDR1 SGHAT and CDR2 FQNNGV. CDR3 DNA sequence: TGTGCCAGCAGCTTATACCATTCCCAATCCTACGAGCAGTACTTC. Protein sequence: CASSLYHSQSYEQYF.

This clone was detected only a few times. The chain couples TRBV7-9 to TRBJ2-2; tentatively, D is TRBD2 (5 bases). The CDR3 extends over 16 amino acids. V lost 7 bases, J lost 5 bases, and 20 bases lay in between. Germline V lookup: CDR1 SEHNR, CDR2 FQNEAQ (reference sequence). In DNA, the CDR3 is TGTGCCAGCACCTACCTAGCCTCTCAAAGGACCGGGGAGCTGTTTTTT. Amino acid sequence: CASTYLASQRTGELFF.

The CDR3 here is CASSAQGLLSYEQYF. As DNA, the CDR3 is TGTGCCAGCAGTGCACAAGGCCTCCTCTCCTACGAGCAGTACTTC. This chain connects TRBV6-5 to TRBJ2-7; D call uncertain. The CDR3 covers 15 residues. The germline V and J ends were trimmed by 5 bases and 0 bases, with 14 bases remaining between them. CDR1 is MNHEY, CDR2 SVGAGI, per germline.

The genes are TRBV9 and TRBJ2-1, with 12 bases fitting TRBD2. Trimming removed 3 bases from V and 9 bases from J; junction bases left unmatched: 7. The CDR3 sequence is 15 residues long. CDR1 is SGDLS, CDR2 YYNGEE, per germline. CDR3 loop: CASSGTSGILGEQFF. The CDR3 coding sequence is TGTGCCAGCAGCGGGACTAGCGGGATCTTAGGTGAGCAGTTCTTC.

The DNA for the CDR3 is TGTGCCAGCTCCCAAGCGGGGGACATAACCGAGCAGTACTTC. This gives the protein CASSQAGDITEQYF. J is TRBJ2-7 and V is TRBV18; TRBD2 aligns across 8 bases. V shed 6 bases and J 6 bases; nucleotides not matched to a gene: 10. The V gene's germline CDR1 is KGHSH and CDR2 LQKENI. CDR3 size: 14 residues. The full variable domain, with the rest looked up from reference TRBV18 and TRBJ2-7, is NAGVMQNPRHLVRRRGQEARLRCSPMKGHSHVYWYRQLPEEGLKFMVYLQKENIIDESGMPKERFSAEFPKEGPSILRIQQVVRGDSAAYFCASSQAGDITEQYFGPGTRLTVT.